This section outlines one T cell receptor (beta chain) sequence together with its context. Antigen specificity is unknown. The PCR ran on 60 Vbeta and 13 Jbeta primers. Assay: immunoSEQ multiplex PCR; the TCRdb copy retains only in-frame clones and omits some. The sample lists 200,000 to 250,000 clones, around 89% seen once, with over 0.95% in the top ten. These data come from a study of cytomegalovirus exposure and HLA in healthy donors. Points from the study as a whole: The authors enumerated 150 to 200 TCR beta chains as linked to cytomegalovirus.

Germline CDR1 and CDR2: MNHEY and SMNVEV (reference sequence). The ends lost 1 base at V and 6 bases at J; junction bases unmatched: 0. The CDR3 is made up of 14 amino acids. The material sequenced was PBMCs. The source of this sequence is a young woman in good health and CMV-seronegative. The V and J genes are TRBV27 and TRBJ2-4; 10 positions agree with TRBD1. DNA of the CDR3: TGTGCCAGCAGTTTATGGGACAGGGGAAACATTCAGTACTTC. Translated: CASSLWDRGNIQYF.